One sample yielded the 21 T cell receptor beta chains listed below, sequenced in a study of blood T cell repertoires in COVID-19. Sequencing was performed with immunoSEQ multiplex PCR; in TCRdb, only in-frame clones are kept and a portion is missing. The sample shows just over 200,000 clones, over 75% of them seen only once. Sequencing input: peripheral blood. The receptors come from a man older than 75 with acute or convalescent COVID-19.

V and J are TRBV29-1 and TRBJ1-1; D possibly corresponds to TRBD1 (6 bases). Germline V gene data show CDR1 as SQVTM and CDR2 as ANQGSEA. Trimming shortened V by 7 bases and J by 6 bases, and 21 bases separated the two germline ends. The CDR3 spans 14 residues. The CDR3 DNA sequence: TGCAGCGCCCCGATTGGACAGTTTAGCCCTGAAGCTTTCTTT. It specifies CSAPIGQFSPEAFF.

The rearrangement joins TRBV11-3 to TRBJ1-6; D is uncertain. The CDR3 consists of 13 residues. Trimming stripped 5 bases from V and 5 bases from J, with 7 bases between. CDR1 and CDR2 from the germline V gene are SGHNT and YENEEA. The CDR3 sequence: CASSRLDNSPLHF. The CDR3 nucleotides read TGTGCCAGCAGCCGACTAGATAATTCACCCCTCCACTTT.

This clone showed up just a few times. The chain combines TRBV6-6 with TRBJ2-1; 14 bases fit TRBD2. This CDR3 is built from 20 residues. Germline V gene lookup returns CDR1 MNHNY and CDR2 SVGAGI (reference sequence). The J segment lost 4 bases and the V segment lost 5 bases, leaving 16 bases of the junction unmatched. The CDR3 region is CASSLASPGTSGRAYNEQFF. The CDR3 DNA is TGTGCCAGCAGTCTGGCCAGCCCCGGGACTAGCGGGAGAGCATACAATGAGCAGTTCTTC.

The CDR3 loop is CAWDRGQQETQYF. The DNA of the CDR3 is TGTGCCTGGGACCGTGGACAACAAGAGACCCAGTACTTC. The chain combines TRBV30 with TRBJ2-5; tentatively, D is TRBD1 (5 bases). Germline V gene sequence: CDR1 GTSNPN, CDR2 SVGIG (reference sequence). The ends were cut back, 5 bases at V and 2 bases at J, with 12 bases in the middle. The CDR3 covers 13 residues.

V usage is TRBV21-1 and J usage is TRBJ2-2; TRBD1 is taken as the D call from the table, unchecked against the DNA. TRBV21-1 is deemed a pseudogene. The CDR3 loop spans 15 amino acids. This CDR3 is CASSNRDNYTGELFF. As DNA, the CDR3 is TGTGCCAGCAGCAATCGGGACAACTACACCGGGGAGCTGTTTTTT.

The rearrangement uses TRBV7-8 and TRBJ1-4; TRBD1 aligns across 9 bases. CDR3 length: 16 residues. CDR1 is SGHVS and CDR2 is FQNEAQ in the germline V gene. Unmatched junction bases numbered 6, after V lost 2 bases and J lost 5 bases. The CDR3 DNA is TGTGCCAGCAGCTTATCTGGGGGGACAGGGAATGAAAAACTGTTTTTT. Amino acids: CASSLSGGTGNEKLFF.

This clone has only one observation. The chain couples TRBV6-5 to TRBJ1-2; D is possibly TRBD1 (6 bases). V was shortened by 6 bases and J by 11 bases, with 25 bases between the two germline ends. The CDR3 consists of 15 residues. Germline V lookup: CDR1 MNHEY, CDR2 SVGAGI. The CDR3 loop is CASSQRRGAVRGYTF. The CDR3 DNA reads TGTGCCAGCAGCCAGAGGCGGGGGGCGGTTCGAGGGTACACCTTC.

This clone was picked up a small number of times. The chain employs TRBV7-2 and TRBJ1-6; unclear D gene. V was cut by 3 bases and J by 3 bases, with 9 bases left in between. The CDR3 spans 15 residues. Per the germline V gene, CDR1 is SGHTA and CDR2 is FQGNSA. The CDR3 loop is CASSFVSNYNSPLHF. The CDR3 bases are TGTGCCAGCAGCTTCGTTAGCAACTATAATTCACCCCTCCACTTT.

The V call is TRBV4-2, the J call TRBJ2-7, with 12 nucleotides matching TRBD2. There are 15 residues in the CDR3. CDR1 and CDR2 from the germline V gene are LGHNA and YNFKEQ. J lost 7 bases, V lost 1 base, and 5 bases had no gene match. In nucleotides, the CDR3 is TGTGCCAGCAGCCAAGGGACTAGCGGGGACTTGGAGCAGTACTTC. Translating gives CASSQGTSGDLEQYF.

The gene calls are TRBV19 and TRBJ1-1; the match to TRBD1 covers 12 bases. The CDR3 covers 17 residues. The J segment lost 4 bases and the V segment lost 3 bases, leaving 9 bases of the junction unmatched. Germline CDR1 LNHDA, CDR2 SQIVND (reference sequence). The CDR3 spells CASSIRDRGRRVTEAFF. The CDR3 DNA reads as TGTGCCAGTAGTATCCGGGACAGGGGGCGCAGGGTCACTGAAGCTTTCTTT.

The chain couples TRBV30 to TRBJ2-3, with 9 positions matching TRBD2. Per germline, CDR1 GTSNPN and CDR2 SVGIG (reference sequence). V was pared by 5 bases and J by 2 bases, with 5 bases of the junction left unmatched. The CDR3 totals 14 residues. The CDR3 DNA is TGTGCCTGGGTGACTAGCGGATACACAGATACGCAGTATTTT. It specifies CAWVTSGYTDTQYF.

This clone is a singleton in its sample. This chain connects TRBV7-9 to TRBJ2-1, with TRBD2 as a possible D gene (5 bases). Trimming pared 5 bases from V and 4 bases from J, leaving 21 bases between. Germline V CDR1 and CDR2: SEHNR, FQNEAQ (reference sequence). The CDR3 totals 17 residues. CDR3 region: CASSLIRTQRKYNEQFF. The CDR3 DNA sequence: TGTGCCAGCAGCCTAATCAGGACTCAGCGGAAGTACAATGAGCAGTTCTTC.

The chain employs TRBV3-1 (or the pseudogene TRBV3-2) and TRBJ2-3, with 10 bases that match TRBD2. J lost 3 bases, V lost 2 bases, and 5 bases had no gene match. Germline CDR1 LGHDT, CDR2 YNNKEL (reference sequence). This CDR3 is built from 16 residues. Here the CDR3 DNA reads TGTGCCAGCAGCCAATCTCGGACTAGCGGAACAGATACGCAGTATTTT. Translation: CASSQSRTSGTDTQYF.

V and J are TRBV23-1 and TRBJ2-5; D might be TRBD1 (5 bases). TRBV23-1 is assigned to the ORF class and has an uncertain function. The germline V and J ends were trimmed by 7 bases and 1 base, with 13 bases remaining between them. The CDR3 consists of 14 residues. CDR3: CASTPKGPQETQYF. CDR3 DNA: TGCGCCAGCACCCCGAAGGGGCCCCAAGAGACCCAGTACTTC.

This chain uses TRBV19 with TRBJ1-1, with 7 positions matching TRBD1. In germline, CDR1 is LNHDA, CDR2 SQIVND (reference sequence). V lost 8 bases, J lost 1 base, and 10 bases stayed unmatched. The CDR3 runs 15 residues. In DNA form, the CDR3 reads TGTGCCAGTGCTTCTAAGGGGGCCGGGAACACTGAAGCTTTCTTT. This gives the protein CASASKGAGNTEAFF.

This clone was seen only once. This chain uses TRBV4-1 with TRBJ2-1; 9 bases fit TRBD1. Looked up from germline, CDR1 is MGHRA and CDR2 is YSYEKL. The CDR3 is 18 amino acids. With V trimmed by 0 bases and J by 4 bases, 10 bases remained unmatched. Here the CDR3 DNA reads TGCGCCAGCAGCCAAGATGGGGTAAGGGACAGGGATTACAATGAGCAGTTCTTC. It is translated as CASSQDGVRDRDYNEQFF.

This clone was observed a single time. The V gene is TRBV2, the J gene TRBJ1-2, with TRBD1 matching 9 bases. V dropped 3 bases and J dropped 4; count of bases not matched to a gene: 0. Germline V lookup: CDR1 SNHLY, CDR2 FYNNEI. This CDR3 region has 13 residues. The CDR3 region has the DNA TGTGCCAGCAGTGAGACAGGGGGCTATGGCTACACCTTC. As protein: CASSETGGYGYTF. The full variable domain, its missing parts supplied by reference TRBV2 and TRBJ1-2, is EPEVTQTPSHQVTQMGQEVILRCVPISNHLYFYWYRQILGQKVEFLVSFYNNEISEKSEIFDDQFSVERPDGSNFTLKIRSTKLEDSAMYFCASSETGGYGYTFGSGTRLTVV.

This clone was seen a handful of times. The rearrangement links TRBV30 to TRBJ1-5, with TRBD1 matching 7 bases. Germline loops: CDR1 GTSNPN, CDR2 SVGIG (reference sequence). Germline trimming cut 1 base from V and 9 bases from J; bases unmatched to any gene: 12. The CDR3 totals 15 residues. The CDR3 DNA reads TGTGCCTGGAGTGGAAAAGGGACAGCCCTAGGGCCCCAGCATTTT. Translating it yields CAWSGKGTALGPQHF.

The genes are TRBV5-6 and TRBJ2-3; unclear D gene. Germline V gene lookup returns CDR1 SGHDT and CDR2 YYEEEE. With 0 bases removed from V and 0 bases from J, the gap between germline ends came to 14 bases. The CDR3 runs to 17 residues. This chain's CDR3 is CASSLALLKVSTDTQYF. DNA of the CDR3: TGTGCCAGCAGCTTGGCGCTACTGAAAGTTAGCACAGATACGCAGTATTTT. The whole variable domain, remainder taken from reference TRBV5-6 and TRBJ2-3, is DAGVTQSPTHLIKTRGQQVTLRCSPKSGHDTVSWYQQALGQGPQFIFQYYEEEERQRGNFPDRFSGHQFPNYSSELNVNALLLGDSALYLCASSLALLKVSTDTQYFGPGTRLTVL.

The V call is TRBV7-9, the J call TRBJ2-5; D is unclear. There are 16 residues in the CDR3. Trimming left V 1 base short and J 0 bases short, with 12 bases between. From germline, CDR1 is SEHNR and CDR2 FQNEAQ (reference sequence). This CDR3 reads CASSLVVSTYQETQYF. For the CDR3, the DNA is TGTGCCAGCAGCTTAGTCGTTAGCACCTACCAAGAGACCCAGTACTTC.

The chain is built from TRBV12-3 or TRBV12-4 and TRBJ2-1; TRBD2 matches 11 bases. This CDR3 comprises 13 residues. J lost 13 bases, V lost 6 bases, and 8 bases had no gene match. The CDR3 loop is CASSPSGLAVQFF. In nucleotides, the CDR3 is TGTGCCAGCAGCCCATCGGGACTAGCGGTTCAGTTCTTC.